This T cell receptor beta chain was identified in a study of neurological immune-mediated disorders. Each CDR3 protein gets one entry after TCRdb re-called the 5' RACE reads with MiXCR. Of about 36,000 distinct CDR3 sequences in the sample, approximately 10% were seen once. This CDR3 is built from 15 residues. Per germline, CDR1 SGHTA and CDR2 FQGNSA. With 1 base clipped from V and 5 bases from J, the junction kept 5 bases outside the gene matches. This clonotype rates as medium-sized. Sequencing used PBMCs. The receptor was isolated from a woman aged 25 to 39 with HTLV-1-associated myelopathy (HAM/TSP). The chain uses TRBV7-2 and TRBJ1-5; TRBD1 matches at 7 bases. CDR3 sequence: CASSLVTGADQPQHF. CDR3 sequence (DNA): TGTGCCAGCAGCTTAGTCACAGGGGCAGATCAGCCCCAGCATTTT.